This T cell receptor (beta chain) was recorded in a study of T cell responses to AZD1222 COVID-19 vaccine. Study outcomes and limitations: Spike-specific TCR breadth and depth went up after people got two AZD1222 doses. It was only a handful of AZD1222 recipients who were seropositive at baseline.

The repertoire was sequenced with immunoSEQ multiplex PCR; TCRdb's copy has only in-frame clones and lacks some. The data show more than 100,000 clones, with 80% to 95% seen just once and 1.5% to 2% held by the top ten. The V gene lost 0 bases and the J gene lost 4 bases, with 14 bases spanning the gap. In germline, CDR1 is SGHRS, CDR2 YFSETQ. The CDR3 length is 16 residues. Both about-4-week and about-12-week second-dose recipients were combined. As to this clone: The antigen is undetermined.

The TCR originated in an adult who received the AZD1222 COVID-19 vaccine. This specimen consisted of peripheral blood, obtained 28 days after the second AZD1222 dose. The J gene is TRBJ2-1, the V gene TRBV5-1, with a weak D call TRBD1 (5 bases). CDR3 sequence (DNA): TGCGCCAGCAGCTTGGATGAAAGACAGACATACAATGAGCAGTTCTTC. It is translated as CASSLDERQTYNEQFF.